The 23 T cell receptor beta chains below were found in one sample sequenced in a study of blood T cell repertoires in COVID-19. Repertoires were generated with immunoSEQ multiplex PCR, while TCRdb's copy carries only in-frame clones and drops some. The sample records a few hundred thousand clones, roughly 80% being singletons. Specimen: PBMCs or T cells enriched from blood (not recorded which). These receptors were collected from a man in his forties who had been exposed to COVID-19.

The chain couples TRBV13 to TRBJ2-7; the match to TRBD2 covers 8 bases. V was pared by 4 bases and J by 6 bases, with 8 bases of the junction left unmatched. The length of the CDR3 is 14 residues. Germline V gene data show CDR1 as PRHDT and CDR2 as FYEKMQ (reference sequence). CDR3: CASSSRTSWAEQYF. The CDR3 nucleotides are TGTGCCAGCAGCTCCCGGACTAGCTGGGCCGAGCAGTACTTC.

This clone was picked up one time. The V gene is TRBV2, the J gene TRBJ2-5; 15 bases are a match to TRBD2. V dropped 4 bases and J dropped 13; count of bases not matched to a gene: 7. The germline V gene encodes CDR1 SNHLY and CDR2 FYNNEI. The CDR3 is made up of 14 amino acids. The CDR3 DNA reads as TGTGCCAGCAGTGGGACTAGCGGGAGGGTGAGTGGGTACTTC. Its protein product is CASSGTSGRVSGYF. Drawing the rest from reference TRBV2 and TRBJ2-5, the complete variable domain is EPEVTQTPSHQVTQMGQEVILRCVPISNHLYFYWYRQILGQKVEFLVSFYNNEISEKSEIFDDQFSVERPDGSNFTLKIRSTKLEDSAMYFCASSGTSGRVSGYFGPGTRLLVL.

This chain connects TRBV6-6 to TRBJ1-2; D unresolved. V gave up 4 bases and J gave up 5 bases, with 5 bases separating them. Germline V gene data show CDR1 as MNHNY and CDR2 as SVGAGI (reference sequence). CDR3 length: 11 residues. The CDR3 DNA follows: TGTGCCAGCAGTTCGGAGTATGGCTACACCTTC. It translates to CASSSEYGYTF.

CDR3 region: CASSRRQGAGNTIYF. The CDR3 region has the DNA TGTGCCAGTAGCCGGAGACAGGGTGCTGGAAACACCATATATTTT. The chain employs TRBV19 and TRBJ1-3; 7 bases agree with TRBD1. This CDR3 contains 15 residues. The germline CDR1 and CDR2 sequences are LNHDA and SQIVND (reference sequence). Losses at the gene ends were 6 bases for V and 2 bases for J; bases not matched to a gene: 7.

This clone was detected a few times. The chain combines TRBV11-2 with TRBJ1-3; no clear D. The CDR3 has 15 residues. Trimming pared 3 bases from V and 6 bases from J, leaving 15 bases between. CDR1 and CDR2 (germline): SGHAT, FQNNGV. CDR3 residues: CASSLPGGGLNTIYF. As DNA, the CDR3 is TGTGCCAGCAGCTTGCCGGGAGGAGGACTAAACACCATATATTTT.

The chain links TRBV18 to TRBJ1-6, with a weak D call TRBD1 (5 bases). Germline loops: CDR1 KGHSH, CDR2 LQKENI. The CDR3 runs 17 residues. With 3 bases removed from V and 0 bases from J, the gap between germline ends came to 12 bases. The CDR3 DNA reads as TGTGCCAGCTCACCGTCAGTGGGGCACTCCTATAATTCACCCCTCCACTTT. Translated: CASSPSVGHSYNSPLHF.

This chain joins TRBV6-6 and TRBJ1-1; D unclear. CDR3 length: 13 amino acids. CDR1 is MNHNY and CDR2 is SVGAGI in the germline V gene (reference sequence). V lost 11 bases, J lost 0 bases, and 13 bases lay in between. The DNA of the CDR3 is TGTGCCGGAGGGAACCTTTTGAACACTGAAGCTTTCTTT. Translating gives CAGGNLLNTEAFF.

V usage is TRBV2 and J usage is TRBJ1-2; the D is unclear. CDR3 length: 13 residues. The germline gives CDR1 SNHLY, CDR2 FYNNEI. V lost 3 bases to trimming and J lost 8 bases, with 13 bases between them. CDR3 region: CASSDGVLRGYTF. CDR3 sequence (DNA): TGTGCCAGCAGTGACGGCGTACTAAGGGGCTACACCTTC.

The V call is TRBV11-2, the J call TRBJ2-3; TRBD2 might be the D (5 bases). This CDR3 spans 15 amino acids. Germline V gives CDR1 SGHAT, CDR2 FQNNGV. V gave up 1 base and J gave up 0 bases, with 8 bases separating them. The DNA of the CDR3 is TGTGCCAGCAGCTTAGTTGCGGGTAGCACAGATACGCAGTATTTT. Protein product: CASSLVAGSTDTQYF.

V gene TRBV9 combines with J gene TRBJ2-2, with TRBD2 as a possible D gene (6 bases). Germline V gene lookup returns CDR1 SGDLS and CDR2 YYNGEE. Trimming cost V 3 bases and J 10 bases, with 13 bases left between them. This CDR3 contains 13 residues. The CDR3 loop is CASSAGGALELFF. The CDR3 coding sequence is TGTGCCAGCAGCGCGGGCGGGGCATTGGAGCTGTTTTTT.

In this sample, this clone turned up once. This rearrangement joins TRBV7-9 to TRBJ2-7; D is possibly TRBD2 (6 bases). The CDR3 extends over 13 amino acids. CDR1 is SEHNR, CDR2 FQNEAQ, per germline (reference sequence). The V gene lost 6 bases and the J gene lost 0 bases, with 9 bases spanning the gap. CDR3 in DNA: TGTGCCAGCAGTCGGGAGTCCTCCTACGAGCAGTACTTC. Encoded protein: CASSRESSYEQYF. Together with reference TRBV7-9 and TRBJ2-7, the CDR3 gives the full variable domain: DTGVSQNPRHKITKRGQNVTFRCDPISEHNRLYWYRQTLGQGPEFLTYFQNEAQLEKSRLLSDRFSAERPKGSFSTLEIQRTEQGDSAMYLCASSRESSYEQYFGPGTRLTVT.

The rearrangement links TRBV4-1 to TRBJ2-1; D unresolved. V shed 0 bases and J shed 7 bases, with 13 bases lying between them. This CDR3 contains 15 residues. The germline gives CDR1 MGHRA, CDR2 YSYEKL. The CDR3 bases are TGCGCCAGCAGCCAAGAGGTACCAGGTTCAAATGAGCAGTTCTTC. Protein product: CASSQEVPGSNEQFF.

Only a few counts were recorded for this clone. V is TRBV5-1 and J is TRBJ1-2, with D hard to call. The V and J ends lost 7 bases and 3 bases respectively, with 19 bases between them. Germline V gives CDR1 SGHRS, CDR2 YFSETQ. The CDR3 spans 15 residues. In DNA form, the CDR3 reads TGCGCCAGCTCCCCCACGGGGAGGGAACACTATGGCTACACCTTC. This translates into CASSPTGREHYGYTF.

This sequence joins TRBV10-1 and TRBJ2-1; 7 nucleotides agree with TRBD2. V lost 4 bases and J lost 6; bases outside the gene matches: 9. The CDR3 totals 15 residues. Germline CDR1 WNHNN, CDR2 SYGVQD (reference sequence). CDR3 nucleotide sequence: TGCGCCAGCAGTGTTAAAACGCGGGGGATCAATGAGCAGTTCTTC. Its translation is CASSVKTRGINEQFF.

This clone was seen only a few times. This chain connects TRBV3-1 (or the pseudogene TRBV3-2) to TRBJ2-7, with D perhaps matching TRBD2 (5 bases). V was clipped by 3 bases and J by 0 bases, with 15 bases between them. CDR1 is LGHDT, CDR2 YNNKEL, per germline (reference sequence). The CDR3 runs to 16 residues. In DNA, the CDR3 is TGTGCCAGCAGCCATTGGGGAGCAGGAAACTCCTACGAGCAGTACTTC. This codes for CASSHWGAGNSYEQYF.

The CDR3 sequence: CASSYSRGPGGTQYF. The CDR3 region has the DNA TGTGCCAGCAGTTACTCGAGGGGTCCGGGAGGGACCCAGTACTTC. This sequence joins TRBV6-5 and TRBJ2-5; 7 nucleotides line up with TRBD2. Germline loops: CDR1 MNHEY, CDR2 SVGAGI. This CDR3 region has 15 residues. The trim removed 0 bases at V and 7 bases at J, leaving 8 bases unmatched.

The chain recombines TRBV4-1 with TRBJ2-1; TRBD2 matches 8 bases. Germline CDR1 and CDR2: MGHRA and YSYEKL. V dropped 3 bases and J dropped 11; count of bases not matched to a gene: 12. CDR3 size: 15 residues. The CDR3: CASSHELTSGPQQFF. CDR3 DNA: TGCGCCAGCAGCCACGAATTAACTAGCGGTCCACAGCAGTTCTTC.

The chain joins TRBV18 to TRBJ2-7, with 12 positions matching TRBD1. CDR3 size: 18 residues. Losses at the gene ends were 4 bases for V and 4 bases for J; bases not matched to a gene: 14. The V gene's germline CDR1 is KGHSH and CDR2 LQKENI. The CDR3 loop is CASSLMSGTGGRPYEQYF. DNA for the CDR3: TGTGCCAGCTCACTCATGTCTGGGACAGGGGGCCGTCCTTACGAGCAGTACTTC.

CDR3 nucleotides: TGTGCCAGCAGCACAGGGACAGCCGAAGCTTTCTTT. Encoded protein: CASSTGTAEAFF. The V call is TRBV3-1 (or the pseudogene TRBV3-2), the J call TRBJ1-1; 7 bases are shared with TRBD1. Per germline, CDR1 LGHDT and CDR2 YNNKEL (reference sequence). The CDR3 is 12 residues long. Germline trimming cut 5 bases from V and 8 bases from J; bases unmatched to any gene: 5.

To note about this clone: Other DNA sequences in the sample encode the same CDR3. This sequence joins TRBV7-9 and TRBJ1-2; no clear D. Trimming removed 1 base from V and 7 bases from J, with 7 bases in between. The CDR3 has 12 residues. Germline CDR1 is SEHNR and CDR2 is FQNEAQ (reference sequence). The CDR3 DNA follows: TGTGCCAGCAGCTTAGAGGGAGGTGGCTACACCTTC. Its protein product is CASSLEGGGYTF.

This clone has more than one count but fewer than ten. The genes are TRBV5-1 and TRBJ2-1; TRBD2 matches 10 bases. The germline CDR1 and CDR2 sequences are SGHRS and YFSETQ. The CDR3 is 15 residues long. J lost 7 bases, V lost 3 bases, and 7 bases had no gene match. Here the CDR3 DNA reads TGCGCCAGCAGCTCCCAAGCGGGAGGGCCTAATGAGCAGTTCTTC. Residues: CASSSQAGGPNEQFF. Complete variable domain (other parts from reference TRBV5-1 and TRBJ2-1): KAGVTQTPRYLIKTRGQQVTLSCSPISGHRSVSWYQQTPGQGLQFLFEYFSETQRNKGNFPGRFSGRQFSNSRSEMNVSTLELGDSALYLCASSSQAGGPNEQFFGPGTRLTVL.

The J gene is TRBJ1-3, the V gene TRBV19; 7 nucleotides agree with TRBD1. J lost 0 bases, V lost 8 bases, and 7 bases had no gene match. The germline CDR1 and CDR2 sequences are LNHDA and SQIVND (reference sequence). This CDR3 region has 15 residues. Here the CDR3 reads CASSQTGSSGNTIYF. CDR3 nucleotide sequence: TGTGCCAGTTCGCAGACAGGGAGCTCTGGAAACACCATATATTTT.

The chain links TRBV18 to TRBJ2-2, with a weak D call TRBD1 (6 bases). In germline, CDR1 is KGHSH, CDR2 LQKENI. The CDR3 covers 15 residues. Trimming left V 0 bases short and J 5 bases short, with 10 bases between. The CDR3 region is CASSPPWQGTGELFF. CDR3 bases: TGTGCCAGCTCACCACCGTGGCAGGGGACCGGGGAGCTGTTTTTT.